This TCR beta chain was obtained from a study of CD8+CD57+ T cells in acquired aplastic anemia. As for the study in general: On average, sorted CD4+ and CD8+ cells gave roughly 2.9 ug of DNA. For CD4+ cells, healthy donors had an average of about 10 million reads.

From germline, CDR1 is DFQATT and CDR2 SNEGSKA (reference sequence). This CDR3 comprises 15 residues. Between the trimmed V and J ends, which lost 6 bases and 1 base, there was a span of 16 bases. Worth noting for this clonotype: Its antigen is still unknown.

Genomic DNA served as template for TCR beta VDJ and CDR3 profiling. TCRdb used MiXCR to reprocess the reads, holding one entry per CDR3 protein. The data hold approximately 170,000 distinct CDR3 sequences, with under 75% observed a single time. Points from the study as a whole: Between patients and controls, about 31 CD8+ CDR3 sequences were found in common.

The chain employs TRBV20-1 and TRBJ2-1; possibly TRBD2 for D (6 bases). The TCR comes from a human donor in good health. The material sequenced was sorted CD4+, CD8+, or CD8+CD57+ T cells (not recorded which) from PBMCs. Here the CDR3 reads CSARNLARSYNEQFF. DNA of the CDR3: TGCAGTGCGCGGAATCTAGCGAGATCCTACAATGAGCAGTTCTTC.